The entry that follows covers one T cell receptor (beta chain) sequence. This clonotype showed up just a few times. The clone's antigen remains unknown. Nothing much larger sits one base from this clone, and base qualities are not available. CDR1 and CDR2 were assigned from the germline V gene (reference sequence) as WNHNN and SYGVQD. Cut back by 3 bases and 8 bases, the V and J ends lie 12 bases apart. The CDR3 measures 13 amino acids from cysteine to phenylalanine. Only the CDR3 DNA is retained, 39 bases long and in frame from the first base. The listed sequencing device is Illumina MiSeq. TCRdb reanalyzed the raw reads on its own, using fastp at Q25 for trimming and MiXCR for clone calling, and kept in-frame beta chains. Duplicate CDR3 protein sequences are folded into a single record with the most common DNA and genes. This sample gives about 3,500 distinct CDR3 sequences in total; roughly 15% of them show up just once. The ten largest clones represent approximately 3.2% of the sample.

The sample belongs to a study of liver allograft versus peripheral blood T cells (dated by TCRdb to 2018 to 2021). In the study overall: In liver transplant recipients, the study looked at T cell receptor repertoires in the peripheral blood and set them against the repertoires found within the transplanted livers. What the research found in general, with its limitations: The T cell receptor repertoires within liver allografts were reported to be different from the T cell receptor repertoires detected in peripheral blood.

This sequence originates from a human patient who had a liver transplant. Some T cells may derive from the graft donor when a transplant has been performed. The rearranged chain carries TRBV10-1 and TRBJ2-3; no D gene is confidently identified. The CDR3 sequence is CASSDQGIATQYF. The DNA sequence is as follows: TGCGCCAGCAGTGACCAAGGCATCGCTACGCAGTATTTT.